The rows below give T cell receptor beta chains drawn from one sample of a study of graft-versus-host responses after intestinal transplantation. Their recognized antigens are unknown. Clones were sequenced by immunoSEQ multiplex PCR, and TCRdb holds only the in-frame ones, with some missing. The sample includes tens of thousands of clones, over 90% of them seen just once. Source: unstimulated CD4+ T cells sorted from spleen or lymph node cells, taken before transplant. These receptors were collected from a human donor who was the organ donor for an intestinal transplant. The CDR3 runs from the conserved cysteine through the conserved F or W. A D gene is named only where the DNA matches it firmly. Clone size appears in some rows only: once, few, many, or a class for an expanded clone.

J | V | size | D | DNA | CDR3
TRBJ2-3 | TRBV6-5 | . | TRBD2 | TGTGCCAGCATGGGACTAGCGACAGATACGCAGTATTTT | CASMGLATDTQYF
TRBJ2-7 | TRBV7-2 | . | . | TGTGCCAGCAGCTTAGTCGTCGGCGTCTCCTACGAGCAGTACTTC | CASSLVVGVSYEQYF
TRBJ2-1 | TRBV7-9 | . | . | TGTGCCAGCAGCTTAGCGGGAGTTGAGCAGTTCTTC | CASSLAGVEQFF
TRBJ1-3 | TRBV7-2 | once | . | TGTGCCAGCAGCTTAGTGGGGTTAGGAAACACCATATATTTT | CASSLVGLGNTIYF
TRBJ2-3 | TRBV28 | . | TRBD2 | TGTGCCAGCAGTTCCCTCCAACTAGCGAGTGCAGATACGCAGTATTTT | CASSSLQLASADTQYF
TRBJ2-7 | TRBV5-1 | once | . | TGCGCCAGCAGCATCTCCGGGTCCCTACTCTACGAGCAGTACTTC | CASSISGSLLYEQYF
TRBJ1-3 | TRBV5-1 | . | . | TGCGCCAGCAGCTTGGTGGGCATCTCTGGAAACACCATATATTTT | CASSLVGISGNTIYF
TRBJ2-7 | TRBV7-6 | . | . | TGTGCCAGCAGCTTATCACAGGCTGGCTGGGAGCAGTACTTC | CASSLSQAGWEQYF
TRBJ1-1 | TRBV7-3 | . | TRBD1 | TGTGCCAGCAGCTTAATCGCGGACAGGGGTGAAGCTTTCTTT | CASSLIADRGEAFF
TRBJ2-1 | TRBV7-9 | few | TRBD2 | TGTGCCAGCAGCTTTACTAGCGGGTACAATGAGCAGTTCTTC | CASSFTSGYNEQFF
TRBJ2-7 | TRBV7-2 | few | TRBD2 | TGTGCCAGCAGCTTAGCGGGAGGGTACGAGCAGTACTTC | CASSLAGGYEQYF
TRBJ1-1 | TRBV6-5 | . | . | TGTGCCAGCAGCCGTGACTTCGGGGGAAGGACTGAAGCTTTCTTT | CASSRDFGGRTEAFF
TRBJ2-7 | TRBV5-1 | . | . | TGCGCCAGCAGCTTGGGGGACTCTCTCTACGAGCAGTACTTC | CASSLGDSLYEQYF
TRBJ2-1 | TRBV15 | . | . | TGTGCCACCACCATTGGGGTCCAAACCTACAATGAGCAGTTCTTC | CATTIGVQTYNEQFF
TRBJ2-1 | TRBV28 | . | TRBD2 | TGTGCCAGCAGTTCCTTTAGCGGGAGATACAATGAGCAGTTCTTC | CASSSFSGRYNEQFF
TRBJ2-1 | TRBV27 | . | TRBD2 | TGTGCCAGCAGCGCGAATAGCGGGAGAATGAGTGAGCAGTTCTTC | CASSANSGRMSEQFF
TRBJ2-5 | TRBV19 | . | TRBD1 | TGTGCCAGGGCAGGGGGTCAAGAGACCCAGTACTTC | CARAGGQETQYF
TRBJ2-2 | TRBV7-3 | . | . | TGTGCCAGCAGCTTGCAAGGGATGGCCGGGGAGCTGTTTTTT | CASSLQGMAGELFF
TRBJ2-3 | TRBV11-2 | . | TRBD2 | TGTGCCAGCAGCTCTAGCGGGAGAAGAGATACGCAGTATTTT | CASSSSGRRDTQYF
TRBJ2-1 | TRBV7-2 | . | TRBD2 | TGTGCCAGCTTCCGGGGGGGACTAGCGGGAGGCAATGAGCAGTTCTTC | CASFRGGLAGGNEQFF
TRBJ2-5 | TRBV4-2 | . | TRBD1 | TGTGCCAGCAGCCCCCGACAGGGAAGGCCGAAAGAGACCCAGTACTTC | CASSPRQGRPKETQYF
TRBJ1-1 | TRBV10-1 | . | TRBD1 | TGCGCCAGTACAGGGGGGGGTGCTTTCTTT | CASTGGGAFF
TRBJ2-6 | TRBV29-1 | once | . | TGCAGCGTTGCCGGCTCTGGGGCCAACGTCCTGACTTTC | CSVAGSGANVLTF
TRBJ2-5 | TRBV7-8 | . | TRBD1 | TGCGCCAGCAGCTTCCTCCAGACAGGGAAAAAGGGGACCCAGTACTTC | CASSFLQTGKKGTQYF
TRBJ2-1 | TRBV4-3 | . | . | TGCGCCAGCAGCCAAGCCTACCCCACCCTCTACAATGAGCAGTTCTTC | CASSQAYPTLYNEQFF
TRBJ2-7 | TRBV27 | . | TRBD1 | TGTGCCAGCAGTGGGCAGGGGGCGTACTACGAGCAGTACTTC | CASSGQGAYYEQYF
TRBJ2-3 | TRBV28 | . | . | TGTGCCAGTGATGGAGGCACAGATACGCAGTATTTT | CASDGGTDTQYF
TRBJ2-4 | TRBV19 | . | TRBD1 | TGTGCCAGTAGTGACAGGGGGGAAAGGGACATTCAGTACTTC | CASSDRGERDIQYF
TRBJ1-5 | TRBV28 | . | TRBD1 | TGTGCCAGCAGTCCCCAGCAGGGGGCGAGTCAGCCCCAGCATTTT | CASSPQQGASQPQHF
TRBJ2-7 | TRBV28 | . | . | TGTGCCAGCAAAGAATGGACGGTTTCCTACGAGCAGTACTTC | CASKEWTVSYEQYF
TRBJ2-2 | TRBV7-6 | . | TRBD1 | TGTGCCAGCAGCCCCCGACAGGGGAGCACCGGGGAGCTGTTTTTT | CASSPRQGSTGELFF
TRBJ2-1 | TRBV5-1 | once | . | TGCGCCAGCAGCTTGGCCGGCCCTAACAATGAGCAGTTCTTC | CASSLAGPNNEQFF
TRBJ2-5 | TRBV4-3 | . | TRBD2 | TGCGCCAGCAGCCAAGCCCGGGGGGGGGAGACCCAGTACTTC | CASSQARGGETQYF
TRBJ1-5 | TRBV5-6 | . | TRBD1 | TGTGCCAGCAGCCCTGGACAGGGCAATCAGCCCCAGCATTTT | CASSPGQGNQPQHF
TRBJ2-6 | TRBV29-1 | . | . | TGCAGCGTTGACGTGCCGGCTGGGGCCAACGTCCTGACTTTC | CSVDVPAGANVLTF
TRBJ2-3 | TRBV13 | . | TRBD2 | TGTGCCAGCAGCTCGGGGGGTCTCACAGATACGCAGTATTTT | CASSSGGLTDTQYF
TRBJ1-2 | TRBV5-1 | . | . | TGCGCCAGCAGCCGGGACACTAACTATGGCTACACCTTC | CASSRDTNYGYTF
TRBJ2-2 | TRBV5-1 | . | . | TGCGCCAGCAGCTTGGATGGACTGAACACCGGGGAGCTGTTTTTT | CASSLDGLNTGELFF
TRBJ2-2 | TRBV28 | . | . | TGTGCCAGCAGTTTAGATCCGGGGGGCCCGAACACCGGGGAGCTGTTTTTT | CASSLDPGGPNTGELFF
TRBJ1-6 | TRBV5-1 | . | TRBD1 | TGCGCCAGCAGCTTGGGACCCCAGGGGGCGCATAATTCACCCCTCCACTTT | CASSLGPQGAHNSPLHF
TRBJ2-7 | TRBV9 | once | TRBD2 | TGTGCCAGCAGCGTAGCCCCCGGGACTAGCGGGAGCGGGTACGAGCAGTACTTC | CASSVAPGTSGSGYEQYF
TRBJ2-1 | TRBV6-1 | . | . | TGTGCCAGCTCGTACGGGGACAATGAGCAGTTCTTC | CASSYGDNEQFF
TRBJ1-2 | TRBV28 | . | . | TGTGCCAGCGCCCAGTGGGGGCGGACCTACACCTTC | CASAQWGRTYTF
TRBJ2-2 | TRBV5-1 | . | TRBD2 | TGCGCCAGCAGCTTGGTCTCCCCTAGCGGGAGGACCGGGGAGCTGTTTTTT | CASSLVSPSGRTGELFF
TRBJ2-2 | TRBV30 | . | TRBD1 | TGTGCCTGGAAAGGGACAGCGAACACCGGGGAGCTGTTTTTT | CAWKGTANTGELFF
TRBJ2-3 | TRBV10-3 | . | TRBD2 | TGTGCCATCAAAGGGACTAGCGGGAGGCCAGATACGCAGTATTTT | CAIKGTSGRPDTQYF
TRBJ2-5 | TRBV7-3 | few | . | TGTGCCAGCAGCTTTACGGGGGGCGAGACCCAGTACTTC | CASSFTGGETQYF
TRBJ2-3 | TRBV19 | . | . | TGTGCCAGTAGTATAGTGGCTAGCGGCACAGATACGCAGTATTTT | CASSIVASGTDTQYF
TRBJ1-4 | TRBV5-1 | . | . | TGCGCCAGCAGCTTAGGTACAGGGCCTAATGAAAAACTGTTTTTT | CASSLGTGPNEKLFF
TRBJ2-1 | TRBV2 | . | . | TGTGCCAGCAGTGATGGGGTCGCCTACAATGAGCAGTTCTTC | CASSDGVAYNEQFF
TRBJ1-5 | TRBV4-2 | . | . | TGTGCCAGCAGCCAAGGCGACAGTAGCAATCAGCCCCAGCATTTT | CASSQGDSSNQPQHF